This T cell receptor beta chain was recovered during a study of cytomegalovirus exposure and HLA in healthy donors. The study's findings and limits: Later analysis found that TCR beta chains associated with HLA were more clonally expanded than other, equally common chains. In an earlier analysis, about 87% or about 30%: the productive usage of most TCR beta V segments.

Comment on this clone: Antigen unknown.

PCR primers comprised 60 Vbeta and 13 Jbeta primers. This table comes from immunoSEQ multiplex PCR, and its TCRdb copy is limited to in-frame clones, with some not included. The sample lists around 210,000 clones, about 88% seen once, with roughly 0.26% in the top ten. Losses at the gene ends were 0 bases for V and 4 bases for J; bases not matched to a gene: 9. The CDR3 runs 17 residues. Germline V gives CDR1 WNHNN, CDR2 SYGVQD (reference sequence). The sequence derives from a girl aged 2 to 9 in good health and CMV-seronegative. The sequencing input was PBMCs. The V call is TRBV10-1, the J call TRBJ2-3; 8 bases are shared with TRBD2. The CDR3 is CASSESVVAGFPDTQYF. CDR3 DNA: TGCGCCAGCAGTGAGTCCGTGGTAGCGGGGTTCCCAGATACGCAGTATTTT.